This section outlines one T cell receptor (beta chain) sequence together with its context. These data originate in a study of control samples from healthy donors and cancer patients. Profiling relied on immunoSEQ multiplex PCR, and the TCRdb table lists in-frame clones only, not all of them. The sample lists under 200,000 clones; about 91% were seen once. The CDR3 is 13 amino acids. V lost 3 bases to trimming and J lost 6 bases; unmatched junction nucleotides: 4. The V gene's germline CDR1 is MNHEY and CDR2 SMNVEV (reference sequence). This rearrangement joins TRBV27 to TRBJ2-7; TRBD1 matches 8 bases. This receptor was taken from a woman aged 25 to 39 in good health. Input material: blood. The CDR3 sequence is CASSFVTGAEQYF. CDR3 nucleotides: TGTGCCAGCAGTTTCGTGACAGGGGCCGAGCAGTACTTC.